The 24 T cell receptor beta chains in this list originate from one sample, sequenced in a study of T-cell memory formation after mild COVID-19. Each CDR3 protein gets one entry after TCRdb re-called the 5' RACE reads with MiXCR. The data hold hundreds of thousands of distinct CDR3 sequences, with around 28% observed a single time. The sample consisted of PBMCs or a T cell subset sorted from them (not recorded which). Receptor source: an adult woman who had mild COVID-19 (a few samples of this study predate the infection). Cell type and time point are not known.

This clonotype was recorded a few times. The chain couples TRBV6-5 to TRBJ2-5; 8 bases line up with TRBD1. V shed 2 bases and J 5 bases; nucleotides not matched to a gene: 4. Germline V CDR1 and CDR2: MNHEY, SVGAGI. This CDR3 has 14 residues. Written as DNA, the CDR3 is TGTGCCAGCAGTTACCAGCGACAGGGGGAGACCCAGTACTTC. It yields the protein CASSYQRQGETQYF.

A few counts support this clonotype. The chain couples TRBV12-3 or TRBV12-4 to TRBJ2-4; D is uncertain. This CDR3 contains 12 residues. V lost 6 bases to trimming and J lost 0 bases, with 3 bases between them. CDR3 sequence reads: CASRRAKNIQYF. The DNA of the CDR3 is TGTGCCAGCAGACGAGCCAAAAACATTCAGTACTTC.

This clonotype was counted only a few times. The chain is built from TRBV5-1 and TRBJ2-1, with 8 bases lining up with TRBD2. The trim removed 0 bases at V and 3 bases at J, leaving 5 bases unmatched. This CDR3 has 16 residues. CDR1 is SGHRS and CDR2 is YFSETQ in the germline V gene. The CDR3 DNA is TGCGCCAGCAGCTTGGCAACGGCGGGGGGCTACAATGAGCAGTTCTTC. Protein product: CASSLATAGGYNEQFF.

The chain combines TRBV14 with TRBJ1-2, with TRBD1 identical over 11 bases. The V and J ends lost 4 bases and 7 bases, in that order; junction bases with no gene match: 5. CDR1 and CDR2 (germline): SGHDN, FVKESK. The CDR3 loop spans 14 amino acids. Written as DNA, the CDR3 is TGTGCCAGCAGCCGCCTCGGACAGGGGGCTGGCTACACCTTC. This gives the protein CASSRLGQGAGYTF.

This clonotype was detected a few times. The CDR3 loop is CASSVASGGPEQYF. The CDR3 bases are TGTGCCAGCAGCGTAGCTAGCGGAGGCCCCGAGCAGTACTTC. This chain links TRBV9 with TRBJ2-7; 7 nucleotides match TRBD2. CDR1 is SGDLS, CDR2 YYNGEE, per germline. After removal of 0 bases from V and 6 bases from J, the junction contained 6 bases not matched to a gene. The CDR3 contains 14 residues.

This clonotype was seen once. The CDR3, as DNA: TGTGCCAGCAGCCAAAGTGTCCGCCATTCCTTAGCTTTCTTT. Translation: CASSQSVRHSLAFF. The rearrangement joins TRBV3-1 to TRBJ1-1; D is undetermined. CDR3 length: 14 residues. Germline V gene lookup returns CDR1 LGHDT and CDR2 YNNKEL (reference sequence). V was pared by 2 bases and J by 10 bases, with 17 bases between.

The chain carries TRBV20-1 and TRBJ2-3; 8 positions agree with TRBD2. CDR1 and CDR2 (germline): DFQATT, SNEGSKA (reference sequence). The CDR3 extends over 14 amino acids. Trimming took 0 bases from V and 6 from J; bases not matched to a gene: 5. CDR3 region: CSARESGRGDTQYF. The CDR3 coding sequence is TGCAGTGCTAGAGAGAGCGGGAGAGGCGATACGCAGTATTTT.

V is TRBV11-2 and J is TRBJ2-3, with 7 bases aligning to TRBD2. The CDR3 contains 14 residues. Germline assignment: CDR1 SGHAT and CDR2 FQNNGV. Germline trimming cut 5 bases from V and 4 bases from J; bases unmatched to any gene: 6. CDR3 DNA sequence: TGTGCCAGCAGCCAGCGGGACTTACCAGATACGCAGTATTTT. Translated: CASSQRDLPDTQYF.

The CDR3 DNA follows: TGCGCCAGCAGCCCCGGCGGAGGGGAGTACGAGCAGTACTTC. Its protein product is CASSPGGGEYEQYF. The chain combines TRBV5-1 with TRBJ2-7, with a possible D match to TRBD2 (6 bases). This CDR3 is 14 amino acids long. The V end was cut by 4 bases, the J end by 4 bases, with 15 bases between. CDR1 SGHRS and CDR2 YFSETQ come from the germline V gene.

This clonotype was recorded a few times. This sequence joins TRBV5-5 and TRBJ2-1, with D perhaps matching TRBD1 (6 bases). From germline, CDR1 is SGHKS and CDR2 YYEKEE (reference sequence). V lost 6 bases, J lost 5 bases, and 15 bases lay in between. The CDR3 totals 14 residues. CDR3 sequence reads: CASNWTVENNEQFF. DNA of the CDR3: TGTGCCAGCAACTGGACAGTTGAGAACAATGAGCAGTTCTTC.

This clonotype was observed a handful of times. The rearrangement links TRBV5-4 to TRBJ2-3; D is ambiguous. With 3 bases removed from V and 0 bases from J, the gap between germline ends came to 14 bases. The CDR3 consists of 16 residues. Per germline, CDR1 SGHNT and CDR2 YYREEE (reference sequence). DNA for the CDR3: TGTGCCAGCAGCTCCCGACGGATCTCTAGCACAGATACGCAGTATTTT. Translating gives CASSSRRISSTDTQYF.

CDR3 residues: CASGLVREGTNVLTF. The DNA of the CDR3 is TGTGCTAGTGGTTTGGTACGGGAGGGCACCAACGTCCTGACTTTC. The genes are TRBV12-5 and TRBJ2-6, with TRBD2 matching over 8 bases. The CDR3 loop spans 15 amino acids. The germline gives CDR1 LGHNT, CDR2 FRNRAP. V shed 0 bases, J shed 8 bases, and the junction held 3 bases outside the gene matches.

This clonotype was picked up one time. The chain employs TRBV5-1 and TRBJ2-5; no definite D call. Per the germline V gene, CDR1 is SGHRS and CDR2 is YFSETQ. The CDR3 is 15 amino acids. V was cut by 4 bases and J by 2 bases, with 15 bases left in between. CDR3 DNA: TGCGCCAGCAGCCAATTACCGACACGTCAAGAGACCCAGTACTTC. Translation gives CASSQLPTRQETQYF.

The chain couples TRBV4-1 to TRBJ2-1; perhaps D is TRBD1 or TRBD2 (5 bases each). V lost 4 bases to trimming and J lost 4 bases, with 14 bases between them. This CDR3 region has 15 residues. Germline assignment: CDR1 MGHRA and CDR2 YSYEKL. The CDR3 sequence is CASSPGTVVYNEQFF. As DNA, the CDR3 is TGCGCCAGCAGCCCAGGGACGGTAGTTTACAATGAGCAGTTCTTC.

V and J are TRBV3-1 and TRBJ2-1; D ambiguous. Looked up from germline, CDR1 is LGHDT and CDR2 is YNNKEL (reference sequence). Between the trimmed V and J ends, which lost 0 bases and 0 bases, there was a span of 6 bases. The CDR3 is 15 amino acids. CDR3 DNA: TGTGCCAGCAGCCAAGATGAGGACTCCTACAATGAGCAGTTCTTC. Protein: CASSQDEDSYNEQFF.

The CDR3 sequence: CASSPPGQQETQYF. DNA for the CDR3: TGTGCCAGCTCACCACCGGGACAGCAAGAGACCCAGTACTTC. V usage is TRBV18 and J usage is TRBJ2-5, with 7 bases that match TRBD1. Germline assignment: CDR1 KGHSH and CDR2 LQKENI. J lost 2 bases, V lost 0 bases, and 0 bases had no gene match. This CDR3 contains 14 residues.

This clonotype has only a few counts. The V gene is TRBV29-1, the J gene TRBJ2-1, with 8 nucleotides matching TRBD2. Germline V gene data show CDR1 as SQVTM and CDR2 as ANQGSEA. The ends lost 4 bases at V and 1 base at J; junction bases unmatched: 3. The CDR3 has 14 residues. The CDR3 spells CSVGRGESYNEQFF. CDR3 DNA sequence: TGCAGCGTTGGGCGGGGGGAATCCTACAATGAGCAGTTCTTC.

The chain's CDR3 is CASSRLGRANYGYTF. The CDR3 bases are TGTGCCAGCAGCCGATTGGGGAGAGCTAACTATGGCTACACCTTC. This sequence joins TRBV11-2 and TRBJ1-2; D not resolved. Trimming took off 5 bases at V and 0 bases at J, with 13 bases between the two ends. Germline CDR1 SGHAT, CDR2 FQNNGV. The CDR3 has 15 amino acids.

This chain joins TRBV27 and TRBJ1-5, with D possibly matching TRBD1 (6 bases). The germline gives CDR1 MNHEY, CDR2 SMNVEV (reference sequence). V lost 0 bases to trimming and J lost 6 bases, with 9 bases between them. The CDR3 sequence is 14 residues long. The CDR3 sequence: CASSLSGAPQPQHF. CDR3 DNA: TGTGCCAGCAGTTTATCGGGGGCGCCTCAGCCCCAGCATTTT.

This clonotype came up a few times. The chain uses TRBV12-3 or TRBV12-4 and TRBJ2-1; the D is unclear. Deletions cut 3 bases from V and 6 bases from J, with 6 bases between. This CDR3 is built from 12 residues. The CDR3 DNA follows: TGTGCCAGCAGTTTCCTAGGCAATGAGCAGTTCTTC. Its translation: CASSFLGNEQFF.

This clonotype was detected only a few times. V usage is TRBV6-5 and J usage is TRBJ1-2; D gene ambiguous. The ends were cut back, 6 bases at V and 2 bases at J, with 16 bases in the middle. Germline CDR1 and CDR2: MNHEY and SVGAGI. The CDR3 consists of 15 residues. CDR3 region: CASRMYTPGNYGYTF. For the CDR3, the DNA is TGTGCCAGCAGAATGTATACCCCGGGGAACTATGGCTACACCTTC.

This chain connects TRBV24-1 to TRBJ1-2, with 7 bases matching TRBD1. CDR3 size: 14 residues. V lost 5 bases to trimming and J lost 0 bases; unmatched junction nucleotides: 2. CDR1 and CDR2 from the germline V gene are KGHDR and SFDVKD. The CDR3: CATSGRGPNYGYTF. As DNA, the CDR3 is TGTGCCACCAGTGGAAGGGGGCCTAACTATGGCTACACCTTC.

This clonotype was seen a few times. This chain joins TRBV10-3 and TRBJ1-1, with TRBD1 matching 10 bases. V was clipped by 5 bases and J by 7 bases; unmatched bases: 7. The CDR3 contains 14 residues. Germline V gene data show CDR1 as ENHRY and CDR2 as SYGVKD. CDR3 sequence reads: CAISTGDRGHEAFF. Here the CDR3 DNA reads TGTGCCATCAGTACGGGAGACAGGGGGCATGAAGCTTTCTTT.

This chain joins TRBV7-6 and TRBJ2-7; perhaps TRBD1 as D (7 bases). V was cut by 5 bases and J by 5 bases, with 22 bases left in between. CDR1 and CDR2 (germline): SGHVS, FNYEAQ. The CDR3 extends over 16 amino acids. CDR3: CASSPGTAGTFNEQYF. The CDR3 DNA reads TGTGCCAGCAGCCCGGGGACAGCCGGGACTTTTAACGAGCAGTACTTC.